The present T cell receptor beta chain was sequenced within a study of T cells expressing NK-cell markers. The authors made TCR beta cDNA libraries by 5'RACE template switching. This switching added a universal primer site and UMIs. TCRdb re-called the 5' RACE reads and shows each CDR3 protein once, DNA omitted. The listing records 450,000 to 600,000 distinct CDR3 sequences. There are 16 residues in the CDR3. Per the germline V gene, CDR1 is ENHRY and CDR2 is SYGVKD. The receptor comes from a man between 18 and 35 years old in good health. The chain combines TRBV10-3 with TRBJ2-1; the D call from TCRdb, TRBD2, cannot be confirmed without DNA. Specimen: blood T cells: a sorted CD56 or NKG2C T cell subset, CD4+ or CD8+ T cells, or bulk PBMC T cells (not recorded which). The CDR3 sequence: CAISDPAGGIWDEQFF.